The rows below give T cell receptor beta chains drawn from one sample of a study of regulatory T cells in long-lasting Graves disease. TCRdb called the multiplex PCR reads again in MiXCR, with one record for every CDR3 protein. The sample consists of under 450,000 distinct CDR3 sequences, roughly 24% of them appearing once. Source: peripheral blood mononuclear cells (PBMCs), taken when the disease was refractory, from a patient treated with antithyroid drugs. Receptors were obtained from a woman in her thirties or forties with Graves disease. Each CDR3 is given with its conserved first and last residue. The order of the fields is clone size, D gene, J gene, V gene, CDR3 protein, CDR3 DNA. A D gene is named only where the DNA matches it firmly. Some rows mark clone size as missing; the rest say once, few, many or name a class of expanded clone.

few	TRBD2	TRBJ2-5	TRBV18	CASSPLAGQQETQYF	TGTGCCAGCTCACCGCTAGCGGGCCAACAAGAGACCCAGTACTTC
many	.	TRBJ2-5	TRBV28	CASSPTQYF	TGTGCCAGCAGCCCAACCCAGTACTTC
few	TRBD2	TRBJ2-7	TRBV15	CATSRDSSGLPYEQYF	TGTGCCACCAGCAGAGATTCTAGCGGGCTTCCCTACGAGCAGTACTTC
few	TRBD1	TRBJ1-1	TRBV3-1	CASSRGTGDNTEAFF	TGTGCCAGCAGCCGAGGGACAGGGGACAACACTGAAGCTTTCTTT
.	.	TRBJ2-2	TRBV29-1	CSVQRGGPTGELFF	TGCAGCGTTCAGAGAGGAGGGCCGACCGGGGAGCTGTTTTTT
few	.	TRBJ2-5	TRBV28	CASSTRSTGFWQETQYF	TGTGCCAGCAGCACCAGAAGCACAGGGTTCTGGCAAGAGACCCAGTACTTC
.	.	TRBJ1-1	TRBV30	CAWSVRYLRPNTEAFF	TGTGCCTGGAGTGTGCGGTACTTGAGGCCGAACACTGAAGCTTTCTTT
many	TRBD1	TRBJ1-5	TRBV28	CASSLTGRGSGGVDQPQHF	TGTGCCAGCAGTTTGACAGGGAGGGGGTCTGGGGGGGTGGATCAGCCCCAGCATTTT
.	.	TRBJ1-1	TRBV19	CASSTTLVGVNTEAFF	TGTGCCAGTAGTACCACCCTGGTAGGGGTGAACACTGAAGCTTTCTTT
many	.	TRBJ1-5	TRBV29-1	CSFPYRDTGTGNQPQHF	TGCAGCTTTCCGTACCGGGACACGGGAACGGGCAATCAGCCCCAGCATTTT
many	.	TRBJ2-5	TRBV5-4	CASSPRGMGNQETQYF	TGTGCCAGCAGCCCTAGGGGGATGGGAAATCAAGAGACCCAGTACTTC
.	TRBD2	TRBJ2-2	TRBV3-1	CASTLGTSGSLTGELFF	TGTGCCAGCACCTTGGGGACTAGCGGGAGTTTGACCGGGGAGCTGTTTTTT
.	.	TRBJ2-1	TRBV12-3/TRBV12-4	CASSFFDASDEQFF	TGTGCCAGCAGTTTCTTCGACGCGAGCGATGAGCAGTTCTTC
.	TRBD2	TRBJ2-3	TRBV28	CASSLGLAPDTQYF	TGTGCCAGCAGTCTCGGACTAGCGCCCGATACGCAGTATTTT
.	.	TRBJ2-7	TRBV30	CAWSDGNTYEQYF	TGTGCCTGGAGTGATGGTAATACCTACGAGCAGTACTTC
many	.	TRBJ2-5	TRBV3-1	CASSQTRAKETQYF	TGTGCCAGCAGCCAAACTAGGGCCAAAGAGACCCAGTACTTC
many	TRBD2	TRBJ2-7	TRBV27	CASSPLPILLAGDTYEQYF	TGTGCCAGCAGTCCACTCCCCATCCTCCTAGCGGGAGACACCTACGAGCAGTACTTC
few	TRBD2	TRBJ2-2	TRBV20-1	CSAKYAGRAPGELFF	TGCAGTGCTAAGTATGCCGGGAGGGCCCCCGGGGAGCTGTTTTTT
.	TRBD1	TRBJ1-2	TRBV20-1	CSARVIRQGFNYGYTF	TGCAGTGCTAGAGTCATCCGACAGGGGTTTAACTATGGCTACACCTTC
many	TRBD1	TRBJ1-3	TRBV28	CASRGTALSGNTIYF	TGTGCCAGCAGGGGGACAGCGCTCTCTGGAAACACCATATATTTT
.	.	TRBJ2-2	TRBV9	CASQYPGELFF	TGTGCCAGTCAATATCCCGGGGAGCTGTTTTTT
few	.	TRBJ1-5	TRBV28	CASSFSRGVAQPQHF	TGTGCCAGCAGTTTTTCAAGGGGGGTAGCCCAGCCCCAGCATTTT
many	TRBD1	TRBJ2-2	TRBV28	CASSRQGGNGELFF	TGTGCCAGCAGTCGACAGGGGGGAAACGGGGAGCTGTTTTTT
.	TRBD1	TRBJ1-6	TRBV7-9	CASSLRGQGVSPLHF	TGTGCCAGCAGCTTAAGGGGACAGGGGGTTTCACCCCTCCACTTT
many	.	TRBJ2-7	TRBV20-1	CSARDRSYEQYF	TGCAGTGCTAGGGACCGTAGTTACGAGCAGTACTTC
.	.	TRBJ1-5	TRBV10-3	CAISESNREGPQHF	TGTGCCATCAGTGAGTCGAATAGGGAGGGGCCCCAGCATTTT
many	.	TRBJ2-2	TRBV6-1	CASLGTNTGELFF	TGTGCCAGCTTGGGTACGAACACCGGGGAGCTGTTTTTT
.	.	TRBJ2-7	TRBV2	CASSAAGTGKYEQYF	TGTGCCAGCAGTGCGGCAGGGACGGGAAAATACGAGCAGTACTTC
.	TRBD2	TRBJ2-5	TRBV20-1	CSARPPGLAAKETQYF	TGCAGTGCTAGACCGCCGGGACTAGCAGCCAAAGAGACCCAGTACTTC
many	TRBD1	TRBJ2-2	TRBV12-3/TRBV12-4	CAMKGQGATGELFF	TGTGCCATGAAAGGACAGGGGGCTACCGGGGAGCTGTTTTTT
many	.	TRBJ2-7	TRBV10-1	CASSAGASGYYEQYF	TGCGCCAGCAGTGCGGGGGCTAGCGGTTACTACGAGCAGTACTTC
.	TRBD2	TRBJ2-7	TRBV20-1	CSARGREYYEQYF	TGCAGTGCTAGGGGGCGGGAGTACTACGAGCAGTACTTC
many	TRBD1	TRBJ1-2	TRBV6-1	CASRDQGARGLGYTF	TGTGCCAGCAGAGATCAGGGGGCGCGAGGCCTCGGCTACACCTTC
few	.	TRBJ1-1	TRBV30	CAWSRGLPEAFF	TGTGCCTGGAGCCGCGGACTCCCTGAAGCTTTCTTT
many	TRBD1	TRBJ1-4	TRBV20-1	CSARDYGTVREKLFF	TGCAGTGCTAGAGATTACGGGACAGTGCGGGAAAAACTGTTTTTT
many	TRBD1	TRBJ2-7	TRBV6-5	CASSSLGTGLTYEQYF	TGTGCCAGCAGTTCCCTCGGGACAGGGCTAACCTACGAGCAGTACTTC
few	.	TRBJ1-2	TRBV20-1	CSARIRNQGFFYGYTF	TGCAGTGCTAGAATCCGTAATCAGGGCTTTTTCTATGGCTACACCTTC
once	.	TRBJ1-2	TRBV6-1	CASRGQAGGYTF	TGTGCCAGCAGAGGACAAGCGGGGGGCTACACCTTC
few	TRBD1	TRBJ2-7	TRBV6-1	CASSEGGTGGYEQYF	TGTGCCAGCAGTGAGGGTGGGACAGGGGGATACGAGCAGTACTTC
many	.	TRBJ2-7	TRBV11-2	CASSSITNSYEQYF	TGTGCCAGCAGCTCCATCACAAACTCCTACGAGCAGTACTTC
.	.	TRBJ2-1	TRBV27	CASTAAVGSYNEQFF	TGTGCCAGCACCGCCGCGGTGGGCTCCTACAATGAGCAGTTCTTC